This is a list of T cell receptor beta chains from one sample in a study of blood T cell repertoires in COVID-19. The table came from immunoSEQ multiplex PCR; TCRdb's copy has only in-frame clones and leaves some out. There are about 400,000 clones in the sample; about nine tenths occur only once, and almost 1.5% lies in the top ten. Sequenced input: peripheral blood. Source of these receptors: a woman aged 25 to 39 with active or convalescent COVID-19. CDR3s include the opening cysteine and the closing phenylalanine or tryptophan. The D gene is left open where the match is weak. Clone size is stated in some rows and not others, as once, few, many or a class when expanded.

d_call: TRBD1; clone_size: NA; v_call: TRBV5-4; j_call: TRBJ1-4; cdr3_aa: CASSLTGGKEKLFF; cdr3_nt: TGTGCCAGCAGCTTAACAGGGGGGAAAGAAAAACTGTTTTTT
d_call: NA; clone_size: NA; v_call: TRBV7-9; j_call: TRBJ2-5; cdr3_aa: CASSLPRRAGWTETQYF; cdr3_nt: TGTGCCAGCAGCCTCCCTCGCAGGGCAGGATGGACGGAGACCCAGTACTTC
d_call: TRBD1; clone_size: NA; v_call: TRBV6-1; j_call: TRBJ1-5; cdr3_aa: CASSDGTASNQPQHF; cdr3_nt: TGTGCCAGCAGTGATGGGACAGCTAGCAATCAGCCCCAGCATTTT
d_call: NA; clone_size: once; v_call: TRBV5-6; j_call: TRBJ1-5; cdr3_aa: CASSLGQTNQPQHF; cdr3_nt: TGTGCCAGCAGCTTGGGACAGACTAATCAGCCCCAGCATTTT
d_call: NA; clone_size: NA; v_call: TRBV5-5; j_call: TRBJ2-7; cdr3_aa: CASSSGVSYEQYF; cdr3_nt: TGTGCCAGCAGCTCGGGGGTCTCGTACGAGCAGTACTTC
d_call: TRBD1; clone_size: NA; v_call: TRBV19; j_call: TRBJ1-4; cdr3_aa: CASRDRDNEKLFF; cdr3_nt: TGTGCCAGTAGGGACAGGGATAATGAAAAACTGTTTTTT
d_call: TRBD1; clone_size: NA; v_call: TRBV19; j_call: TRBJ1-5; cdr3_aa: CASSSLTGGGNQPQHF; cdr3_nt: TGTGCCAGTAGTTCCTTGACAGGGGGAGGCAATCAGCCCCAGCATTTT
d_call: NA; clone_size: NA; v_call: TRBV2; j_call: TRBJ1-3; cdr3_aa: CASSRESGNTIYF; cdr3_nt: TGTGCCAGCAGCCGGGAATCTGGAAACACCATATATTTT
d_call: NA; clone_size: NA; v_call: TRBV10-3; j_call: TRBJ1-1; cdr3_aa: CAISELIQGNTEAFF; cdr3_nt: TGTGCCATCAGTGAGTTAATACAGGGGAACACTGAAGCTTTCTTT
d_call: NA; clone_size: NA; v_call: TRBV2; j_call: TRBJ2-7; cdr3_aa: CASTQTALEQYF; cdr3_nt: TGTGCCAGCACTCAGACTGCCCTCGAGCAGTACTTC
d_call: NA; clone_size: NA; v_call: TRBV3-1/TRBV3-2; j_call: TRBJ2-2; cdr3_aa: CASSQDSLNTGELFF; cdr3_nt: TGTGCCAGCAGCCAAGATTCGTTGAACACCGGGGAGCTGTTTTTT
d_call: NA; clone_size: NA; v_call: TRBV7-8; j_call: TRBJ1-4; cdr3_aa: CASSTRAFATNEKLFF; cdr3_nt: TGTGCCAGCAGCACGCGGGCCTTTGCAACTAATGAAAAACTGTTTTTT
d_call: NA; clone_size: NA; v_call: TRBV5-6; j_call: TRBJ2-5; cdr3_aa: CASSDRRSGGETQYF; cdr3_nt: TGTGCCAGCAGCGATCGGAGATCTGGTGGAGAGACCCAGTACTTC
d_call: TRBD1; clone_size: NA; v_call: TRBV14; j_call: TRBJ2-7; cdr3_aa: CASSSKQGFSYEQYF; cdr3_nt: TGTGCCAGCAGCTCAAAACAGGGGTTCTCCTACGAGCAGTACTTC
d_call: NA; clone_size: NA; v_call: TRBV6-1; j_call: TRBJ1-6; cdr3_aa: CASSDGIPNSPLHF; cdr3_nt: TGTGCCAGCAGTGACGGGATCCCTAATTCACCCCTCCACTTT
d_call: NA; clone_size: few; v_call: TRBV27; j_call: TRBJ1-6; cdr3_aa: CASSLSRGRSYNSPLHF; cdr3_nt: TGTGCCAGCAGTTTATCCAGGGGCCGCTCCTATAATTCACCCCTCCACTTT
d_call: TRBD1; clone_size: NA; v_call: TRBV6-6; j_call: TRBJ1-1; cdr3_aa: CASSPDRESNIAFF; cdr3_nt: TGTGCCAGCAGTCCGGACAGGGAGAGTAATATAGCTTTCTTT
d_call: NA; clone_size: NA; v_call: TRBV10-2; j_call: TRBJ1-6; cdr3_aa: CASQDNNSPLHF; cdr3_nt: TGCGCCAGCCAGGACAATAATTCACCCCTCCACTTT
d_call: NA; clone_size: NA; v_call: TRBV6-5; j_call: TRBJ2-2; cdr3_aa: CASKDDIRNTGELFF; cdr3_nt: TGTGCCAGCAAAGACGACATCAGGAACACCGGGGAGCTGTTTTTT
d_call: NA; clone_size: NA; v_call: TRBV9; j_call: TRBJ2-2; cdr3_aa: CASSVHRSGELFF; cdr3_nt: TGTGCCAGCAGCGTCCACAGGTCCGGGGAGCTGTTTTTT
d_call: NA; clone_size: once; v_call: TRBV5-1; j_call: TRBJ1-1; cdr3_aa: CASSVLTETEAFF; cdr3_nt: TGCGCCAGCAGCGTATTGACAGAGACTGAAGCTTTCTTT
d_call: NA; clone_size: NA; v_call: TRBV19; j_call: TRBJ2-3; cdr3_aa: CASSGGDTDTQYF; cdr3_nt: TGTGCCAGCTCTGGCGGGGACACAGATACGCAGTATTTT
d_call: TRBD2; clone_size: NA; v_call: TRBV6-5; j_call: TRBJ2-7; cdr3_aa: CASSYWREPPYEQYF; cdr3_nt: TGTGCCAGCAGTTACTGGCGGGAGCCTCCCTACGAGCAGTACTTC
d_call: NA; clone_size: few; v_call: TRBV10-2; j_call: TRBJ1-1; cdr3_aa: CASSESTEGAEAFF; cdr3_nt: TGCGCCAGCAGTGAGTCAACAGAGGGGGCTGAAGCTTTCTTT
d_call: NA; clone_size: NA; v_call: TRBV6-5; j_call: TRBJ1-1; cdr3_aa: CASSSFPGKVTEAFF; cdr3_nt: TGTGCCAGCAGTAGCTTCCCAGGGAAGGTGACTGAAGCTTTCTTT
d_call: TRBD1; clone_size: once; v_call: TRBV6-5; j_call: TRBJ1-5; cdr3_aa: CASLGTGGVQPQHF; cdr3_nt: TGTGCCAGCCTGGGGACAGGGGGCGTTCAGCCCCAGCATTTT
d_call: TRBD2; clone_size: once; v_call: TRBV9; j_call: TRBJ2-7; cdr3_aa: CASSVGTSGGEQYF; cdr3_nt: TGTGCCAGCAGCGTAGGGACTAGCGGAGGCGAGCAGTACTTC
d_call: NA; clone_size: NA; v_call: TRBV12-3/TRBV12-4; j_call: TRBJ2-3; cdr3_aa: CASSLSVVDTQYF; cdr3_nt: TGTGCCAGCAGTTTATCGGTGGTAGATACGCAGTATTTT
d_call: NA; clone_size: NA; v_call: TRBV7-2; j_call: TRBJ2-5; cdr3_aa: CASSLGSTKETQYF; cdr3_nt: TGTGCCAGCAGCCTAGGTTCCACTAAAGAGACCCAGTACTTC
d_call: TRBD2; clone_size: NA; v_call: TRBV2; j_call: TRBJ2-5; cdr3_aa: CASSEASGRSETQYF; cdr3_nt: TGTGCCAGCAGTGAAGCTAGCGGGAGGTCGGAGACCCAGTACTTC
d_call: NA; clone_size: NA; v_call: TRBV5-6; j_call: TRBJ1-1; cdr3_aa: CASSLFTTEAFF; cdr3_nt: TGTGCCAGCAGCTTGTTCACTACTGAAGCTTTCTTT
d_call: NA; clone_size: once; v_call: TRBV5-6; j_call: TRBJ2-5; cdr3_aa: CASSSTSEETQYF; cdr3_nt: TGTGCCAGCAGCTCGACTAGTGAAGAGACCCAGTACTTC
d_call: TRBD1; clone_size: NA; v_call: TRBV11-2; j_call: TRBJ1-1; cdr3_aa: CASSRITDRVTEAFF; cdr3_nt: TGTGCCAGCAGCCGAATTACGGACAGGGTCACTGAAGCTTTCTTT
d_call: NA; clone_size: once; v_call: TRBV4-2; j_call: TRBJ1-6; cdr3_aa: CASSQEDTRVYNSPLHF; cdr3_nt: TGTGCCAGCAGCCAAGAGGACACCAGGGTCTATAATTCACCCCTCCACTTT
d_call: NA; clone_size: NA; v_call: TRBV6-1; j_call: TRBJ2-2; cdr3_aa: CASSEEGGNTGELFF; cdr3_nt: TGTGCCAGCAGTGAGGAGGGAGGGAACACCGGGGAGCTGTTTTTT
d_call: NA; clone_size: NA; v_call: TRBV7-2; j_call: TRBJ1-2; cdr3_aa: CASSPGTVSYGYTF; cdr3_nt: TGTGCCAGCAGCCCGGGGACTGTAAGCTATGGCTACACCTTC
d_call: TRBD1; clone_size: NA; v_call: TRBV11-3; j_call: TRBJ2-6; cdr3_aa: CASSDPGGSSGANVLTF; cdr3_nt: TGTGCCAGCAGCGACCCAGGGGGAAGCTCTGGGGCCAACGTCCTGACTTTC
d_call: TRBD1; clone_size: few; v_call: TRBV18; j_call: TRBJ1-3; cdr3_aa: CASSLDRGGNTIYF; cdr3_nt: TGTGCCAGCTCACTCGACAGGGGTGGAAACACCATATATTTT
d_call: NA; clone_size: NA; v_call: TRBV20-1; j_call: TRBJ2-3; cdr3_aa: CSASGGSMADTQYF; cdr3_nt: TGCAGTGCTAGTGGGGGCAGTATGGCAGATACGCAGTATTTT
d_call: NA; clone_size: NA; v_call: TRBV11-2; j_call: TRBJ2-5; cdr3_aa: CASSSLVDRQETQYF; cdr3_nt: TGTGCCAGCAGCTCCCTAGTGGACAGACAAGAGACCCAGTACTTC
d_call: NA; clone_size: NA; v_call: TRBV19; j_call: TRBJ1-6; cdr3_aa: CASAVGASSYNSPLHF; cdr3_nt: TGTGCCAGTGCCGTTGGGGCCTCTTCCTATAATTCACCCCTCCACTTT
d_call: NA; clone_size: NA; v_call: TRBV6-5; j_call: TRBJ2-7; cdr3_aa: CASRRAYEQYF; cdr3_nt: TGTGCCAGCAGGCGGGCTTACGAGCAGTACTTC